This paragraph covers one T cell receptor beta chain sequence. Its antigen is as yet unknown. Generation of TCR beta libraries employed quantitative 5'-RACE incorporating molecular barcodes. TCRdb analysed the 5' RACE reads with MiXCR anew, one entry per CDR3 protein. The profile shows about 420,000 distinct CDR3 sequences, about a fifth of them singletons. The sample originates from a study of CD8 T cells in ankylosing spondylitis. Study-wide findings and caveats: As for the disease-linked clones, they showed a CD8+ phenotype and occurred at relatively low frequencies in peripheral blood. Some motif variants had been reported before (in reactive arthritis synovial fluid and blood). It was reported that disease-linked clones were significantly enriched in matched ankylosing spondylitis synovial fluid. Among TCR beta sequences, a motif of eight highly homologous variants appeared characteristic of ankylosing spondylitis blood.

The CDR3 runs 15 residues. The germline V gene encodes CDR1 MDHEN and CDR2 SYDVKM. V lost 5 bases and J lost 3; bases outside the gene matches: 7. The sample was blood, either unsorted or a sorted T cell fraction (not recorded which). The chain uses TRBV28 and TRBJ2-7, with 10 bases identical to TRBD1. This TCR came from a male donor with ankylosing spondylitis. The CDR3 spells CASSPWDRGNYEQYF. The CDR3 DNA reads as TGTGCCAGCAGTCCGTGGGACAGGGGCAACTACGAGCAGTACTTC.